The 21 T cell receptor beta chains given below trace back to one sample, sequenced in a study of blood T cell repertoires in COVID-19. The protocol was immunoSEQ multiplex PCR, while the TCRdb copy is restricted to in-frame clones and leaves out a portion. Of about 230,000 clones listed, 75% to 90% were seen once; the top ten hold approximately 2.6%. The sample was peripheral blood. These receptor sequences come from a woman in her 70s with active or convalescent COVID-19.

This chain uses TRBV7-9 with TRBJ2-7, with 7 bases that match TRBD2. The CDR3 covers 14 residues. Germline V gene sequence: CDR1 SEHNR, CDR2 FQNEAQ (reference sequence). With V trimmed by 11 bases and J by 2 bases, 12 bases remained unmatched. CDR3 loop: CASALGRGAYEQYF. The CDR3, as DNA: TGTGCCTCCGCGCTCGGTCGGGGGGCCTACGAGCAGTACTTC.

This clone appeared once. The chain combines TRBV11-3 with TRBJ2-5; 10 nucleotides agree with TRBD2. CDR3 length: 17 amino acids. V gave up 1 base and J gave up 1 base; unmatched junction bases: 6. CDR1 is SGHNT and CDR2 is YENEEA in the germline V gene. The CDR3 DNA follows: TGTGCCAGCAGCTTAGGGGCTAGCGGGGGTCTCCAAGAGACCCAGTACTTC. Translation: CASSLGASGGLQETQYF.

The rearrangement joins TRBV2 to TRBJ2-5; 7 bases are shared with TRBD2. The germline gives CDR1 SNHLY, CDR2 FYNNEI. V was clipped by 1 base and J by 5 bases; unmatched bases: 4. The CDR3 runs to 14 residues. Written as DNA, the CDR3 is TGTGCCAGCAGTGAAGACAGGCGGGGGGAGACCCAGTACTTC. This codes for CASSEDRRGETQYF. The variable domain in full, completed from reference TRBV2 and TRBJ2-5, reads EPEVTQTPSHQVTQMGQEVILRCVPISNHLYFYWYRQILGQKVEFLVSFYNNEISEKSEIFDDQFSVERPDGSNFTLKIRSTKLEDSAMYFCASSEDRRGETQYFGPGTRLLVL.

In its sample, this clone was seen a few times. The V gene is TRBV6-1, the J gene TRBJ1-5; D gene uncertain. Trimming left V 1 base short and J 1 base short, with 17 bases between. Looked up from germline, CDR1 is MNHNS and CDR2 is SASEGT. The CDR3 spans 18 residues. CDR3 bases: TGTGCCAGCAGTGAAGAAGTATGGGGATCGGGGAGCAATCAGCCCCAGCATTTT. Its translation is CASSEEVWGSGSNQPQHF.

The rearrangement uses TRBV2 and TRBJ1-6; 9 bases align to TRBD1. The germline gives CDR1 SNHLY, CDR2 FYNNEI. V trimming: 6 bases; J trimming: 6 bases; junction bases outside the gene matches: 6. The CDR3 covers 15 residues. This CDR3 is CASSSRDRVNSPLHF. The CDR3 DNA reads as TGTGCCAGCAGCTCCCGGGACAGGGTTAATTCACCCCTCCACTTT.

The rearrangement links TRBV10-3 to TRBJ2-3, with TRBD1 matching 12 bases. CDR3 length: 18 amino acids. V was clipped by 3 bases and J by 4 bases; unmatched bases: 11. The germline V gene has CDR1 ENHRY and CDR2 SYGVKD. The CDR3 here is CAISDPLPGTGGADTQYF. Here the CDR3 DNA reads TGTGCCATCAGTGACCCCCTACCCGGGACAGGGGGCGCAGATACGCAGTATTTT.

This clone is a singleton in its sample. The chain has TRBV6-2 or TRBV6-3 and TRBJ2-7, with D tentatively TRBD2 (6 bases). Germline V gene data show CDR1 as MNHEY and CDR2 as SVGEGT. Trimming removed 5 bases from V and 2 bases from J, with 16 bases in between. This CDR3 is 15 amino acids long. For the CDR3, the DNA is TGTGCCAGCAGTCGTGAGGGGACTCTCACCTACGAGCAGTACTTC. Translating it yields CASSREGTLTYEQYF.

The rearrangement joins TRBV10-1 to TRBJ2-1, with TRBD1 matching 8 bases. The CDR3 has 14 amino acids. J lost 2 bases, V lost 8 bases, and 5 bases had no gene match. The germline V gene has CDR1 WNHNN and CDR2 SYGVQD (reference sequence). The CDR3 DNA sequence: TGCGCCAGCCGGACAGGGAGACCCTACAATGAGCAGTTCTTC. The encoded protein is CASRTGRPYNEQFF.

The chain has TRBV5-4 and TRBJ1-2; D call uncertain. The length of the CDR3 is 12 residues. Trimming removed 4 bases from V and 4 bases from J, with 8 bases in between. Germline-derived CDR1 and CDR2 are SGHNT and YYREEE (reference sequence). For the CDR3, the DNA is TGTGCCAGCAGCGAACAGAGCTATGGCTACACCTTC. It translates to CASSEQSYGYTF.

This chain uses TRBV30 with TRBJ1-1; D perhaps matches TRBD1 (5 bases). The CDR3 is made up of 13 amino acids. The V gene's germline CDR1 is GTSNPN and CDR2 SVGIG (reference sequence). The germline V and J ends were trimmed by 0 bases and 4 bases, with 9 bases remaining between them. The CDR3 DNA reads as TGTGCCTGGAGTGTCAGGGTGCGCACTGAAGCTTTCTTT. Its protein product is CAWSVRVRTEAFF. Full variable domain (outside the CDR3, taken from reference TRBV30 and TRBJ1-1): SQTIHQWPATLVQPVGSPLSLECTVEGTSNPNLYWYRQAAGRGLQLLFYSVGIGQISSEVPQNLSASRPQDRQFILSSKKLLLSDSGFYLCAWSVRVRTEAFFGQGTRLTVV.

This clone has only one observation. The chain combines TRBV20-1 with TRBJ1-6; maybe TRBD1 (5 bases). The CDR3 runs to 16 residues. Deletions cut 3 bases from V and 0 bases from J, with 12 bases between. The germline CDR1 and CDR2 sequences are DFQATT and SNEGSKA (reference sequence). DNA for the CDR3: TGCAGTGCTAGTGGTCCGGACAACTCCTATAATTCACCCCTCCACTTT. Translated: CSASGPDNSYNSPLHF.

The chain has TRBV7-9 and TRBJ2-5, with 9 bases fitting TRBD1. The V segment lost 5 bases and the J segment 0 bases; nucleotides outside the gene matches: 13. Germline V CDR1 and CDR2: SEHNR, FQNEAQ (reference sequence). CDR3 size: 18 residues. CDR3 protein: CASSAIFSGQGHQETQYF. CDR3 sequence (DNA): TGTGCCAGCAGCGCCATTTTTTCGGGACAGGGCCACCAAGAGACCCAGTACTTC.

The CDR3 nucleotides are TGCAGTGCTAGTAGGGACAGGGGCCTCGGGGAAGAAAAACTGTTTTTT. This sequence encodes CSASRDRGLGEEKLFF. The chain combines TRBV20-1 with TRBJ1-4, with 10 bases aligning to TRBD1. Germline loops: CDR1 DFQATT, CDR2 SNEGSKA (reference sequence). V gave up 3 bases and J gave up 8 bases; unmatched junction bases: 12. This CDR3 region has 16 residues.

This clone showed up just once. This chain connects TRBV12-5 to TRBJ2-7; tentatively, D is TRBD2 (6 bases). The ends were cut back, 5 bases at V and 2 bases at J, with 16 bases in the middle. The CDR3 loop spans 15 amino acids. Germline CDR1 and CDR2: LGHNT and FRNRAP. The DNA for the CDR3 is TGTGCTAGTGGTCCGGAGGGGTGGGCCCCCTACGAGCAGTACTTC. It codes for CASGPEGWAPYEQYF.

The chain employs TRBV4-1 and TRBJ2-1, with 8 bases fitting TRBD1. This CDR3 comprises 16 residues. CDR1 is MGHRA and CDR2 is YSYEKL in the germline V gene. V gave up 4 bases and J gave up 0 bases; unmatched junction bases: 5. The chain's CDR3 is CASSRGQGGSYNEQFF. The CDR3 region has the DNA TGCGCCAGCAGCCGTGGACAGGGAGGCTCCTACAATGAGCAGTTCTTC.

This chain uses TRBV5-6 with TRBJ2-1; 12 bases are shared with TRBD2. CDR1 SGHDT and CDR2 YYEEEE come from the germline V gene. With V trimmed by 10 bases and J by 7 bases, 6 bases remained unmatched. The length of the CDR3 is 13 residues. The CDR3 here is CAGGLAGGNEQFF. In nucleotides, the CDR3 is TGTGCCGGGGGACTAGCGGGTGGTAATGAGCAGTTCTTC.

The CDR3 region has the DNA TGTGCCTGGAGTCCGGGAGGCACAACTAATGAAAAACTGTTTTTT. Encoded protein: CAWSPGGTTNEKLFF. The chain links TRBV30 to TRBJ1-4; D gene ambiguous. Germline V gene data show CDR1 as GTSNPN and CDR2 as SVGIG (reference sequence). The CDR3 is 15 residues long. Trimming pared 2 bases from V and 0 bases from J, leaving 10 bases between.

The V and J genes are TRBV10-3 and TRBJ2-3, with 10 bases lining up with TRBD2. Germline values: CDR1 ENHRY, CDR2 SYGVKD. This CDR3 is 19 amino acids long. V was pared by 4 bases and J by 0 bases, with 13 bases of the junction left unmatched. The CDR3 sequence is CAISGMSQRGGKSTDTQYF. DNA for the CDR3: TGTGCCATCAGTGGGATGAGTCAGCGGGGGGGCAAAAGCACAGATACGCAGTATTTT.

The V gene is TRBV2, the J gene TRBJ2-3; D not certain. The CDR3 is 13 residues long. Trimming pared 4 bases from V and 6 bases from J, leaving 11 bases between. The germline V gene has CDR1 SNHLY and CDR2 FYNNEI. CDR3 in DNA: TGTGCCAGCAGTGTTATTCCCTTGGATACGCAGTATTTT. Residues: CASSVIPLDTQYF.

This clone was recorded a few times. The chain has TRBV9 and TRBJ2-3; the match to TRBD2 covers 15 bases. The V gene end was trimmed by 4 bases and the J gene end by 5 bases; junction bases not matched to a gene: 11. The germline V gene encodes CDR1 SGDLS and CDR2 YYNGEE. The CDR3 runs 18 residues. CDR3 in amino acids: CASSRGLAGGALLDTQYF. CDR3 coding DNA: TGTGCCAGCAGCCGCGGACTAGCGGGGGGGGCACTTCTAGATACGCAGTATTTT.

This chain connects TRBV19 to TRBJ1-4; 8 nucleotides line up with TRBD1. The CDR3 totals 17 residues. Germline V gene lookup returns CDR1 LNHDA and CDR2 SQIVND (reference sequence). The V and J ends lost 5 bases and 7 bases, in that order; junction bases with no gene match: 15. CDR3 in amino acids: CASSLLRQGARSEKLFF. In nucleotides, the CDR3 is TGTGCCAGTAGTTTACTCCGCCAGGGGGCGCGGAGTGAAAAACTGTTTTTT.